The TCR beta chain described here comes from a study of cytomegalovirus exposure and HLA in healthy donors. Whole-study findings and limits: In vitro confirmation showed three CMV-associated chains to be CMV antigen specific. The authors listed approximately 150 TCR beta chains as cytomegalovirus-associated.

A note on this clone: Antigen unknown.

The validation cohort, a group of under 150 subjects, included the donors and was separate from the approximately 650-subject first cohort. TCRdb keeps only in-frame clones here, not all; method: immunoSEQ multiplex PCR. The sample lists some 320,000 clones; 75% to 90% were seen once. This CDR3 comprises 13 residues. V shed 7 bases and J shed 0 bases, with 7 bases lying between them. Germline values: CDR1 MDHEN, CDR2 SYDVKM. Material for sequencing was PBMCs. This rearrangement joins TRBV28 to TRBJ1-3; no firm D call. This receptor was identified in a woman in her 30s in good health and CMV-seropositive. The CDR3 DNA follows: TGTGCCAGCATCGAGGGCTCTGGAAACACCATATATTTT. Residues: CASIEGSGNTIYF.